This TCR beta chain was profiled in a study of spatial heterogeneity in lung cancer. Study context: Sequenced follow-up PBMC samples came a median of around 26 months after resection, where available. Every unique TCR and UMI combination, on average, appeared more than ten times in raw reads.

The sample holds a few counts of this clonotype. What it binds is not known. Via MiXCR, TCRdb re-called the 5' RACE reads, giving one row per CDR3 protein. The table lists 95,000 to 130,000 distinct CDR3 sequences, 9% to 15% of them singletons. General study results and limits: Ubiquitous expanded tumor TCRs surfaced in blood more at resection than they did at follow-up.

Time point denoted: blood at routine non-recurrence follow-up after resection. Whole RNA came from tumor, nontumor lung or frozen PBMC and was sequenced without being sorted. The sequencing here drew on PBMCs, taken at follow-up. The origin of this receptor is a male donor with early-stage non-small cell lung cancer.

CDR3 residues: CASSYLAKNIQYF. The CDR3 nucleotides are TGTGCCAGCAGTTACCTAGCCAAAAACATTCAGTACTTC. The V and J genes are TRBV27 and TRBJ2-4; D is unclear. V was pared by 4 bases and J by 0 bases, with 4 bases between. Germline V CDR1 and CDR2: MNHEY, SMNVEV (reference sequence). The CDR3 contains 13 residues.